This T cell receptor beta chain was identified in a study of cytomegalovirus exposure and HLA in healthy donors. CDR3 length: 15 amino acids. Per the germline V gene, CDR1 is SGDLS and CDR2 is YYNGEE. The V gene lost 3 bases and the J gene lost 2 bases, with 15 bases spanning the gap. With 60 Vbeta and 13 Jbeta primers, the PCR was carried out. Libraries were prepared by immunoSEQ multiplex PCR; TCRdb keeps only in-frame clonotypes and omits some of them. This table lists approximately 110,000 clones. Sequencing was performed on PBMCs. V and J are TRBV9 and TRBJ2-7; tentatively, D is TRBD2 (6 bases). The sequence was collected from a man between 18 and 29 years old in good health and CMV-seronegative. The CDR3 DNA sequence: TGTGCCAGCAGCGCGAGTTCTAGCGTAGCCTACGAGCAGTACTTC. As protein: CASSASSSVAYEQYF. Full variable domain (rest looked up from reference TRBV9 and TRBJ2-7): DSGVTQTPKHLITATGQRVTLRCSPRSGDLSVYWYQQSLDQGLQFLIQYYNGEERAKGNILERFSAQQFPDLHSELNLSSLELGDSALYFCASSASSSVAYEQYFGPGTRLTVT.